The rows below give T cell receptor beta chains drawn from one sample of a study of blood T cells in healthy people across ages. From the 5' RACE reads, TCRdb called clonotypes with MiXCR, one entry per CDR3 protein. The data show 710,000 or so distinct CDR3 sequences, 22% seen once. The material sequenced was blood. The receptors were gathered from an older man in good health. The CDR3 runs from the conserved cysteine through the conserved F or W. Each record gives: V gene, clone size, J gene, D gene, CDR3 DNA, CDR3 protein. The D gene is left open where the match is weak. Expanded clones get a size class; other rows say once, few or many, or leave the size out.

TRBV20-1	.	TRBJ2-1	.	TGCAGTGCTAGAGTTCCCCTAGTTCCCTACAATGAGCAGTTCTTC	CSARVPLVPYNEQFF
TRBV20-1	few	TRBJ1-2	.	TGCAGTGCTAAGGAGAGCTATGGCTACACCTTC	CSAKESYGYTF
TRBV7-2	.	TRBJ2-1	TRBD2	TGTGCCAGCAGTATGCTAGCGGGAGGCTACAATGAGCAGTTCTTC	CASSMLAGGYNEQFF
TRBV29-1	.	TRBJ2-1	TRBD2	TGCAGCGTTGACAAGTCTAGCGGGGTGGCCTACAATGAGCAGTTCTTC	CSVDKSSGVAYNEQFF
TRBV4-2	.	TRBJ2-3	TRBD2	TGTGCCAGCAGCCGCCGGGGGGTTTCGTCCGGGACTACCCTATTTGATACGCAGTATTTT	CASSRRGVSSGTTLFDTQYF
TRBV5-1	.	TRBJ2-2	TRBD1	TGCGCCAGCAGCTTGCAGGGGGCGGCGGTTAACACCGGGGAGCTGTTTTTT	CASSLQGAAVNTGELFF
TRBV9	.	TRBJ1-1	.	TGTGCCAGCAGCCCAGGCAGGCGGGGAAAGAACACTGAAGCTTTCTTT	CASSPGRRGKNTEAFF
TRBV3-1	few	TRBJ2-1	TRBD2	TGTGCCAGCAGTCAAAAAAGGGCTAGCGGGAGTGTTGAGCAGTTCTTC	CASSQKRASGSVEQFF
TRBV14	.	TRBJ2-1	.	TGTGCCAGCAGCCAAGACCCGAGTCGGGGGCTTCCCTACAATGAGCAGTTCTTC	CASSQDPSRGLPYNEQFF
TRBV28	.	TRBJ2-4	.	TGTGCCAGCAGCTCCCAGGAGATAGCCAAAAACATTCAGTACTTC	CASSSQEIAKNIQYF
TRBV7-9	.	TRBJ1-2	.	TGTGCCAGCAGCTTAGCTTCTTGGGGCTACACCTTC	CASSLASWGYTF
TRBV29-1	.	TRBJ1-3	.	TGCAGCGTTGGGGACCCTGTGGAGGTCCTTGGAAACACCATATATTTT	CSVGDPVEVLGNTIYF
TRBV6-5	.	TRBJ2-1	TRBD2	TGTGCCACGCAAACCCCGGGACTAGCGGGCAAGCAGTTCTTC	CATQTPGLAGKQFF
TRBV2	few	TRBJ1-1	.	TGTGCCAGAGAAGACTCAGACACTGAAGCTTTCTTT	CAREDSDTEAFF
TRBV19	.	TRBJ2-3	TRBD2	TGTGCCAGTAGTAAACTAGCGGGGGCCGCAGATACGCAGTATTTT	CASSKLAGAADTQYF
TRBV5-5	few	TRBJ1-4	.	TGTGCCAGCAGCTTGACGAAAGGTCTTAATGAAAAACTGTTTTTT	CASSLTKGLNEKLFF
TRBV6-5	few	TRBJ2-2	.	TGTGCCAGCCGGCGTCTAGCTAACACCGGGGAGCTGCTTTTT	CASRRLANTGELLF
TRBV27	.	TRBJ1-4	.	TGTGCCAGCAGTTTGACGGTTTCGAATGAAAAACTGTTTTTT	CASSLTVSNEKLFF
TRBV28	.	TRBJ2-7	TRBD1	TGTGCCAGCAGAGAACAGGGGCCCTACGAGCAGTACTTC	CASREQGPYEQYF
TRBV21-1	few	TRBJ1-2	.	TGTGCCAGCAGCAACCCCGGCAGGGATTATGGCTACACCTTC	CASSNPGRDYGYTF
TRBV5-6	few	TRBJ2-2	.	TGTGCCAGCCACCAGCAGGGCGCGAACACCGGGGAGCTGTTTTTT	CASHQQGANTGELFF
TRBV20-1	few	TRBJ2-1	.	TGCAGTGCCGCGCGGCCCTCGACCTACAATGAGCAGTTCTTC	CSAARPSTYNEQFF
TRBV4-2	few	TRBJ2-3	.	TGTGCCAGCAGCCAACGGGGGGATACGCAGTATTTT	CASSQRGDTQYF
TRBV20-1	many	TRBJ1-1	.	TGCAGTGCCAGCGATGACACCCTCTTCTTGAACACTGAAGCTTTCTTT	CSASDDTLFLNTEAFF
TRBV7-2	many	TRBJ1-4	.	TGTGCCAGCAGCTTAGGAGGGTCCAGAGCTAATGAAAAACTGTTTTTT	CASSLGGSRANEKLFF
TRBV5-1	.	TRBJ2-5	.	TGCGCCAGCAGCTTGATTTCAGGGAAAGAGACCCAGTACTTC	CASSLISGKETQYF
TRBV27	.	TRBJ1-1	.	TGTGCCAGCAGTTTACAGTGGGACACTGAAGCTTTCTTT	CASSLQWDTEAFF